This TCR beta chain was observed in a study of cytomegalovirus exposure and HLA in healthy donors. The PCR was carried out with 60 Vbeta primers and 13 Jbeta primers. The method was immunoSEQ multiplex PCR; TCRdb's version includes in-frame clones alone and lacks a portion of them. The sample table includes approximately 110,000 clones. The CDR3 spans 18 residues. Germline V lookup: CDR1 SGHDT, CDR2 YYEEEE. With V trimmed by 0 bases and J by 7 bases, 16 bases remained unmatched. This receptor was identified in a man aged 30 to 39 in good health and CMV-seronegative. The J gene is TRBJ2-4, the V gene TRBV5-6; 7 bases align to TRBD1. The material sequenced was PBMCs. The CDR3 reads CASSLGRGGIPMGNIQYF. CDR3 sequence (DNA): TGTGCCAGCAGCTTGGGTAGAGGGGGCATCCCGATGGGGAACATTCAGTACTTC.